This T cell receptor beta chain was identified during a study of blood T cells in healthy people across ages. Study results and limitations: Conclusively comparing naive with antigen-experienced cells was impossible with unsorted PBMCs. Diversity figures derived from one million T cells were judged to underestimate the true value.

This CDR3 is built from 16 residues. The V gene lost 7 bases and the J gene lost 1 base, with 17 bases spanning the gap. The germline V gene has CDR1 MNHEY and CDR2 SVGAGI. Then a second PCR, running about 6 to 11 cycles, was carried out with a sample-barcoded 5' primer and a J-beta primer mix. Every sample gave at least 3 million paired-end reads containing CDR3. TCRdb re-called the 5' RACE reads through MiXCR, storing one row per CDR3 protein. This sample carries 1,300,000 or so distinct CDR3 sequences, 55% to 75% of them seen once, and the ten largest clones take 5.5% to 8%. This clonotype was seen more than once but under ten times. No antigen is known for it.

This TCR derives from a man younger than 35 in good health. Sequencing input: blood. This chain connects TRBV6-5 to TRBJ2-1; maybe TRBD2 (7 bases). For the CDR3, the DNA is TGTGCCAGCACGGGGGGTACAGGGTTTTCCTACAATGAGCAGTTCTTC. The encoded protein is CASTGGTGFSYNEQFF.